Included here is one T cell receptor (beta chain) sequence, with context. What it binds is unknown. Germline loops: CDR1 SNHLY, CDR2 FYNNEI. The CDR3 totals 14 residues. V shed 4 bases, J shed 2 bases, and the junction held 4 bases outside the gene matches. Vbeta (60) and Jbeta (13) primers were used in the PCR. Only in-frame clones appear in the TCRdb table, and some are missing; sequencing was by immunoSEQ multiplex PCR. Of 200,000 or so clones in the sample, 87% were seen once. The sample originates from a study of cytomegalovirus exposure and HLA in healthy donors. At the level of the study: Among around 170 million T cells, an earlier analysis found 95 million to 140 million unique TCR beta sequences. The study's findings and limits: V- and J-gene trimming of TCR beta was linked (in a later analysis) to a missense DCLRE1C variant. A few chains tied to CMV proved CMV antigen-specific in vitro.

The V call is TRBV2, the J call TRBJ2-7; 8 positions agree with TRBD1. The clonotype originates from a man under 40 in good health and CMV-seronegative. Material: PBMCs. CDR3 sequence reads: CASSVTGVTYEQYF. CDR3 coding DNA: TGTGCCAGCAGTGTGACAGGGGTCACCTACGAGCAGTACTTC. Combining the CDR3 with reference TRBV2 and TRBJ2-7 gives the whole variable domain EPEVTQTPSHQVTQMGQEVILRCVPISNHLYFYWYRQILGQKVEFLVSFYNNEISEKSEIFDDQFSVERPDGSNFTLKIRSTKLEDSAMYFCASSVTGVTYEQYFGPGTRLTVT.